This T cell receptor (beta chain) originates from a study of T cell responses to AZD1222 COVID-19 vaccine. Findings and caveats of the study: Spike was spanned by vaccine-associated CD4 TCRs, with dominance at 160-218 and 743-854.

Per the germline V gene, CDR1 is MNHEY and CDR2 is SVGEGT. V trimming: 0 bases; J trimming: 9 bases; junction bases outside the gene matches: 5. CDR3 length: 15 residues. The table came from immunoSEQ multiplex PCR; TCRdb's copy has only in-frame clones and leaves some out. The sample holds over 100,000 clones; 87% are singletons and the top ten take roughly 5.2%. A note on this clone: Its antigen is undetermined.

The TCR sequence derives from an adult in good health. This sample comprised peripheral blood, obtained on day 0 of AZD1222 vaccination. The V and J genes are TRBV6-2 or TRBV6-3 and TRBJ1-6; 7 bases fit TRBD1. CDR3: CASSYSTGDRSPLHF. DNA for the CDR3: TGTGCCAGCAGTTACTCAACAGGGGATCGTTCACCCCTCCACTTT.